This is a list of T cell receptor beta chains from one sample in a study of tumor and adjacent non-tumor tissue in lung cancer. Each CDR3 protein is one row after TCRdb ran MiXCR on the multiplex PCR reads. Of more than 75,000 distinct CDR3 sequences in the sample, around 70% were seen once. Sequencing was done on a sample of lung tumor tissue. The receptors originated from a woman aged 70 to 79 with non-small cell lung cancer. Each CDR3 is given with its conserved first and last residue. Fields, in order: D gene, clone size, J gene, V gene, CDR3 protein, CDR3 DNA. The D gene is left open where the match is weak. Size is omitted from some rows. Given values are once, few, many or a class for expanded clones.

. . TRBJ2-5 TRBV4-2 CASSQRTGLGQDTQYF TGTGCCAGCAGCCAGAGAACGGGACTGGGGCAAGATACCCAGTACTTC
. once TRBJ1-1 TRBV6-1 CASSEIPPLYGIEAFF TGTGCCAGCAGTGAAATCCCCCCACTCTACGGTATTGAAGCTTTCTTT
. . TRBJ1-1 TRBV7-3 CASSSYRDFTEAFF TGTGCCAGCAGCTCATACAGGGATTTCACTGAAGCTTTCTTT
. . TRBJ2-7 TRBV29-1 CSVGLGSHYEQYF .
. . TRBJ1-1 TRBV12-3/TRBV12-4 CVSSFGGRTSESFF TGTGTCAGCAGTTTTGGGGGGAGAACATCTGAATCTTTCTTT
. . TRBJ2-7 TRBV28 CASNSAAGAAFYEQYF TGTGCCAGTAACTCCGCGGCCGGGGCAGCCTTTTACGAGCAGTACTTC
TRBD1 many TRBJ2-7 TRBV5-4 CASSNGQGYEQYF TGTGCCAGCAGCAACGGACAGGGCTACGAGCAGTACTTC
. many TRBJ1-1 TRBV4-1 CASSYRVPNTEAFF TGCGCCAGCAGCTACAGGGTGCCGAACACTGAAGCTTTCTTT
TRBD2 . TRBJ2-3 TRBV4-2 CASSQDGTSVSVDTRYF TGTGCCAGCAGCCAAGATGGGACTAGCGTGAGTGTGGATACGCGGTATTTT
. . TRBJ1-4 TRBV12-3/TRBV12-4 CASSSEGRGNEKLFF TGTGCCAGTAGTTCGGAGGGGCGGGGTAATGAAAAACTGTTTTTT
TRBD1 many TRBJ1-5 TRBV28 CASIPQGAFWQPQHF TGTGCCAGCATTCCACAGGGGGCCTTCTGGCAGCCCCAGCATTTT
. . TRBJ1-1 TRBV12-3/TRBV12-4 CASRPPTAEAFF TGTGCCAGCAGACCCCCGACAGCCGAAGCTTTCTTT
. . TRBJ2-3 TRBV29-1 CSMGHGGDTQYF TGCAGCATGGGACATGGTGGGGATACGCAGTATTTT
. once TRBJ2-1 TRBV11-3 CASSLERGEADEQFF TGTGCCAGCAGCTTAGAACGAGGTGAGGCGGATGAGCAGTTCTTC
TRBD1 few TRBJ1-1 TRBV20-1 CSAKQGAIEAFF TGCAGTGCCAAACAGGGGGCGATTGAAGCTTTCTTT
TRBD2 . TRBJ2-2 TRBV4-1 CTSSHNKGGTLYTGELFF TGCACCAGCAGCCACAATAAGGGAGGGACCCTGTATACCGGGGAGCTGTTTTTT
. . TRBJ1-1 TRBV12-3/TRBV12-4 CASSWADSNTRAFF TGTGCCAGCAGTTGGGCGGACTCGAACACTCGAGCTTTCTTT
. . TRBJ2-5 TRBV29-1 CSVEAPYQETQNF TGCAGCGTTGAAGCTCCATACCAAGAGACCCAGAACTTC
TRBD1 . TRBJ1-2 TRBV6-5 CAGSPTGGLTNYGYTF TGTGCCGGCAGCCCAACAGGGGGCCTGACTAACTATGGCTACACCTTC
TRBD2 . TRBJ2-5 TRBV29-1 CIAGPSGAYQETQYF TGCATCGCTGGACCTAGCGGGGCGTACCAAGAGACCCAGTACTTC
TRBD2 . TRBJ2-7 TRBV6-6 CVSITYLGNSGASIYEQYF TGTGTCAGCATAACGTACCTCGGGAACAGCGGGGCTAGCATATACGAGCAGTACTTC
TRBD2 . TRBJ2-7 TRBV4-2 CASSQGGRGTRVNF TGTGCCAGCAGCCAGGGAGGGCGGGGAACTCGTGTGAACTTC
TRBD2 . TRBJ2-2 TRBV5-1 CASSPAVVSGVGTGELFF TGCGCCAGCAGCCCCGCCGTCGTTAGCGGGGTAGGGACCGGGGAGCTGTTTTTT
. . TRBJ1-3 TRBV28 CASRHVNSGNTIYF TGTGCCAGCAGACACGTCAACTCTGGAAACACCATATATTTT
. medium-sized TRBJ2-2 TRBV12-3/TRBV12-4 CASSLMRTATGELFF TGTGCCAGCAGTTTAATGCGGACGGCTACCGGGGAGCTGTTTTTT
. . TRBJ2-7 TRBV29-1 CGVATGSSYEQYF TGCGGCGTGGCAACAGGGTCCTCCTACGAGCAGTACTTC
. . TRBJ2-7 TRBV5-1 CASSLKGTVYEQYF TGCGCCAGCAGCTTGAAGGGAACCGTCTACGAGCAGTACTTC
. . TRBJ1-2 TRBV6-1 CASTKDQSDGYTF TGTGCCAGCACGAAGGACCAGAGTGATGGCTACACCTTC
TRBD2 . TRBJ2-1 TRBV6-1 CGSEDGWTSGYNEQFF TGTGGCAGTGAAGATGGTTGGACTAGCGGTTACAATGAGCAGTTCTTC
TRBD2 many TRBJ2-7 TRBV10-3 CAISSGGGTYEQYF TGTGCCATCTCATCGGGAGGGGGGACCTACGAGCAGTACTTC
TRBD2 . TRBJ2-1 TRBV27 CASKSGGGHYNEQFF TGTGCCAGCAAGTCGGGAGGCGGGCATTACAATGAGCAGTTCTTC
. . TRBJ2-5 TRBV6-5 CASSSSWGIQETKYF TGTGCCAGCAGTTCTTCCTGGGGGATCCAAGAGACAAAGTACTTC
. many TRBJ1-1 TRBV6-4 CASRSSPWDNTEAFF TGTGCCAGCAGATCGTCACCATGGGATAACACTGAAGCTTTCTTT
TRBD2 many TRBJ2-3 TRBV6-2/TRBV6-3 CASSYRGLAGGPTTDTQYF TGTGCCAGCAGTTACCGGGGACTAGCGGGAGGGCCAACCACAGATACGCAGTATTTT
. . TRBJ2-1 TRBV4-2 CASNQNSRRTYNEQFF TGTGCCAGCAACCAAAATAGCAGGAGGACCTACAATGAGCAGTTCTTC
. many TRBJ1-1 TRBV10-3 CAITNSPLNTEAFF TGTGCCATCACCAACTCACCCCTGAACACTGAAGCTTTCTTT
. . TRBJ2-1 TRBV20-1 CNARGALVGVPHSEQFF TGCAATGCTAGAGGGGCACTAGTGGGAGTTCCTCACAGTGAGCAGTTCTTC
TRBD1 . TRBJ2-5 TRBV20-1 CTARTGSQETQYF TGCACTGCAAGGACAGGGAGCCAAGAGACCCAGTACTTC
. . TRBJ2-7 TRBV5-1 CASSMAEQGYYEQYF TGCGCCAGCAGCATGGCCGAACAGGGTTACTACGAGCAGTACTTT
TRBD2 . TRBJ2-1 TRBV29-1 CSVTPRNSGSYNEQFF TGCAGCGTGACACCGCGGAATAGCGGGTCGTACAATGAGCAGTTCTTC
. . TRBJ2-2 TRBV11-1 CASSLTRHPAGELFF TGTGCCAGCAGCTTAACGAGACACCCTGCCGGGGAGCTGTTTTTT
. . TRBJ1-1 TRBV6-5 CANIPPGSREAFF TGTGCCAACATCCCACCGGGCTCCCGAGAGGCTTTCTTT
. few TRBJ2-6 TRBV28 CASSLLSSGANVLTF TGTGCCAGCAGTTTGCTTTCCTCTGGGGCCAACGTCCTGACTTTC
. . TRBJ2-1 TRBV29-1 CSVDGKFNEEFF TGCAGCGTTGATGGGAAATTCAATGAGGAGTTCTTC
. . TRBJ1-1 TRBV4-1 CASSHAQGRNTEALF TGCGCCAGCAGTCATGCACAGGGACGGAACACTGAAGCTCTCTTT
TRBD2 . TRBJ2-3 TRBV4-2 CANSQTHGGLAGLERDTQYF TGTGCCAACAGTCAAACCCACGGGGGACTAGCGGGACTCGAGCGGGATACGCAGTATTTT
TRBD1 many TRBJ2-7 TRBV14 CASSQPDRDGGEQYF TGTGCCAGCAGCCAACCTGACAGGGATGGAGGCGAGCAGTACTTC
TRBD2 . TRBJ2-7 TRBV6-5 CASRYSGPSASGRNAQYF TGTGCCAGTAGATATTCCGGGCCGTCCGCTAGCGGGAGAAATGCGCAGTACTTC
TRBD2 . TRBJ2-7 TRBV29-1 CSIAFDGTSGRYEQYF TGCAGCATTGCCTTCGACGGGACTAGCGGGAGGTATGAGCAATACTTC
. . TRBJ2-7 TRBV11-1 CASSLLNRDGKQYF TGTGCCAGCAGCCTCTTGAACAGGGATGGCAAGCAGTACTTC
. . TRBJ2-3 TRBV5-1 CTSSLTGAPTDTQYF TGCACCAGCAGCTTGACGGGGGCTCCCACAGATACGCAGTATTTT
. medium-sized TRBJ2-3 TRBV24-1 CATSDPTVNTQYF TGTGCCACCAGTGATCCGACAGTGAATACGCAGTATTTT
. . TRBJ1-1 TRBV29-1 CNVARRKGTEAFF TGCAACGTGGCGCGGCGAAAAGGCACTGAAGCTTTCTTT
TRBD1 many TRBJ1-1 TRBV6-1 CASSLSGTGGSAFF TGTGCCAGCAGTCTTTCAGGGACAGGCGGTTCGGCTTTCTTT
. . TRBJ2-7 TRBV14 CASRPIKQASYEQYF TGTGCCAGCAGGCCCATTAAGCAGGCCTCCTACGAGCAGTACTTC
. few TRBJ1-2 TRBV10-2 CASSDGGSNGYTF TGCGCCAGCAGTGATGGGGGAAGTAATGGCTACACCTTC
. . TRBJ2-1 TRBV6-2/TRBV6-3 CASSSHRGGDYNEQFF TGTGCCAGCAGTTCTCATAGGGGGGGGGACTACAATGAGCAGTTCTTC
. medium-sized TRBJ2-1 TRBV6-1 CASSEIDTYNEQFF TGTGCCAGCAGTGAAATCGACACCTACAATGAGCAGTTCTTC
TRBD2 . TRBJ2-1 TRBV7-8 CASTGASGYESQFF TGTGCCAGCACCGGGGCTAGCGGGTACGAATCGCAGTTCTTC